This TCR beta chain comes out of a study of CD8 T cells in Susac syndrome. An input of about 0.45 to 1 ug of RNA was subjected to reverse transcription using random hexamers. The TCR beta CDR3 was amplified by immunoSEQ multiplex PCR across 54 Vbeta, 13 Jbeta. In TCRdb, the immunoSEQ multiplex PCR reads were re-called with MiXCR into one record per CDR3 protein. The sample consists of some 260,000 distinct CDR3 sequences, more than 75% of them appearing once. Trimming at V came to 0 bases and at J to 3 bases, leaving 5 bases not matched to a gene. The CDR3 covers 17 residues. The germline gives CDR1 MNHEY, CDR2 SVGEGT. Sequencing of TCR beta covered CD8+ and CD4+ T cells obtained from blood. TEMRA cells were enriched by FACS, and CD4+ and CD8+ T cells were negatively isolated.

The chain is built from TRBV6-2 or TRBV6-3 and TRBJ2-1; TRBD2 matches 10 bases. The TCR was taken from a human donor with multiple sclerosis. The sample taken for sequencing was CD8+ T cells from PBMCs. The CDR3 loop reads CASSYSLLAGDYNEQFF. The DNA for the CDR3 is TGTGCCAGCAGTTACTCTCTCCTAGCGGGGGACTACAATGAGCAGTTCTTC.